The 24 T cell receptor beta chains in this list originate from one sample, sequenced in a study of T-cell reconstitution after alpha-beta-depleted transplantation in children. TCRbeta library construction was performed incorporating unique molecular identifiers. In TCRdb, the PCR reads were re-called with MiXCR into one record per CDR3 protein. This sample has about 580,000 distinct CDR3 sequences; about 23% occur once, and the top ten carry 13% to 15%. Sequences were derived from PBMCs, mostly from graft donor cells, sampled 360 days after TCRalphabeta/CD19-depleted stem cell transplant. These receptors were collected from a boy in the first two years of life who had a stem cell transplant for acute myeloid leukemia, so the T cells may come from the graft donor.

The rearrangement uses TRBV28 and TRBJ2-5, with TRBD2 matching over 8 bases. The CDR3 is 16 residues long. Germline V gene lookup returns CDR1 MDHEN and CDR2 SYDVKM. Germline trimming cut 3 bases from V and 1 base from J; bases unmatched to any gene: 7. This chain's CDR3 is CASSFLTSGLQETQYF. CDR3 nucleotide sequence: TGTGCCAGCAGTTTCCTTACTAGCGGACTCCAAGAGACCCAGTACTTC.

This clonotype occurred a few times. The gene calls are TRBV9 and TRBJ2-3; maybe TRBD2 (6 bases). Trimming stripped 0 bases from V and 4 bases from J, with 9 bases between. Germline assignment: CDR1 SGDLS and CDR2 YYNGEE. The CDR3 length is 14 residues. The CDR3 loop is CASSVEASADTQYF. Here the CDR3 DNA reads TGTGCCAGCAGCGTAGAGGCTAGCGCAGATACGCAGTATTTT.

This clonotype was detected once. The V gene is TRBV28, the J gene TRBJ1-1; D gene unclear. Trimming shortened V by 1 base and J by 10 bases, and 13 bases separated the two germline ends. Germline V gene data show CDR1 as MDHEN and CDR2 as SYDVKM. The CDR3 consists of 13 residues. Here the CDR3 DNA reads TGTGCCAGCAGTTTATTGGGGTCTGAGGGAGCTTTCTTT. Its translation: CASSLLGSEGAFF.

This clonotype was found a few times. The chain employs TRBV20-1 and TRBJ2-4; D gene uncertain. The V end was cut by 0 bases, the J end by 0 bases, with 9 bases between. This CDR3 comprises 15 residues. Per germline, CDR1 DFQATT and CDR2 SNEGSKA (reference sequence). The CDR3 region has the DNA TGCAGTGCTAGAGACACGAGGACAGCCAAAAACATTCAGTACTTC. Translated, it gives CSARDTRTAKNIQYF.

Notes on this clonotype: One end of the junction does not line up with germline, which may come from a read error. J is TRBJ2-2 and V is TRBV20-1, with D perhaps matching TRBD1 (5 bases). Germline V gene data show CDR1 as DFQATT and CDR2 as SNEGSKA (reference sequence). The CDR3 consists of 16 residues. The CDR3 region is CCARGIDSANTGELFF. The DNA for the CDR3 is TGCTGTGCTAGAGGTATTGACAGTGCGAACACCGGGGAGCTGTTTTTT.

The sample holds a few counts of this clonotype. The chain couples TRBV12-3 or TRBV12-4 to TRBJ1-1, with D possibly being TRBD1 (5 bases). Trimming stripped 5 bases from V and 3 bases from J, with 16 bases between. The CDR3 totals 15 residues. For the CDR3, the DNA is TGTGCCAGCAGTCCCCCAAGGGGAGTGGACACTGAAGCTTTCTTT. It yields the protein CASSPPRGVDTEAFF.

The chain is built from TRBV5-1 and TRBJ1-1; 7 bases are shared with TRBD1. Germline CDR1 and CDR2: SGHRS and YFSETQ. V dropped 4 bases and J dropped 0; count of bases not matched to a gene: 9. The CDR3 length is 16 residues. The CDR3 DNA reads as TGCGCCAGCAGCCCCGCCCAGGGGGTGATGAACACTGAAGCTTTCTTT. Amino acids: CASSPAQGVMNTEAFF.

V and J are TRBV6-2 or TRBV6-3 and TRBJ2-1; no firm D call. Per the germline V gene, CDR1 is MNHEY and CDR2 is SVGEGT. The CDR3 contains 14 residues. The V end lost 0 bases, the J end lost 4 bases, and 7 bases lay between the germline ends. The CDR3 loop reads CASSYSQFYNEQFF. The CDR3 DNA reads as TGTGCCAGCAGTTACTCACAGTTTTACAATGAGCAGTTCTTC.

This clonotype was recorded at least ten times. As the CDR3 is not closed by the conserved phenylalanine or tryptophan, this likely results from a read error. The chain is built from TRBV12-3 or TRBV12-4 and TRBJ2-1, with 7 bases fitting TRBD1. V shed 10 bases and J 8 bases; nucleotides not matched to a gene: 17. The CDR3 covers 15 residues. This chain's CDR3 is CATGAGLQGFDEQFL. The CDR3 coding sequence is TGTGCCACTGGCGCCGGGCTACAGGGGTTCGATGAGCAGTTCCTC.

This clonotype was detected only once. This may arise from a read error, as a much more abundant clone is one base away. The CDR3 ends on some other residue instead of the conserved phenylalanine or tryptophan, so this is likely a read error. The V call is TRBV20-1, the J call TRBJ2-2; tentative D call: TRBD2 (6 bases). This CDR3 spans 13 amino acids. Germline V CDR1 and CDR2: DFQATT, SNEGSKA (reference sequence). Trimming removed 7 bases from V and 1 base from J, with 10 bases in between. The CDR3 coding sequence is TGCAGTGGGGACTCTAAGAACACCGGGGAGCTGTTTTGT. Translating it yields CSGDSKNTGELFC.

V gene TRBV20-1 combines with J gene TRBJ2-1; D gene unclear. Between the trimmed V and J ends, which lost 3 bases and 0 bases, there was a span of 6 bases. The CDR3 contains 13 residues. CDR1 DFQATT and CDR2 SNEGSKA come from the germline V gene (reference sequence). The CDR3 loop is CSASLSSYNEQFF. CDR3 sequence (DNA): TGCAGTGCTAGCCTAAGCTCCTACAATGAGCAGTTCTTC.

This clonotype has at least ten counts. The V and J genes are TRBV6-5 and TRBJ1-4, with D unclear. Deletions cut 2 bases from V and 8 bases from J, with 12 bases between. The CDR3 has 14 amino acids. Germline V gene lookup returns CDR1 MNHEY and CDR2 SVGAGI. For the CDR3, the DNA is TGTGCCAGCAGTTACCGGGGAGGGAACGAAAAACTGTTTTTT. Protein: CASSYRGGNEKLFF.

The chain carries TRBV11-2 and TRBJ2-1; D possibly matches TRBD1 or TRBD2 (6 bases each). V lost 5 bases, J lost 9 bases, and 26 bases lay in between. This CDR3 is built from 17 residues. Germline V CDR1 and CDR2: SGHAT, FQNNGV. The CDR3 region has the DNA TGTGCCAGCAGCCAACTGAGGGGGGCCGCTCCTGGTGGTGAGCAGTTCTTC. Translating gives CASSQLRGAAPGGEQFF.

J is TRBJ2-5 and V is TRBV6-1; 8 bases match TRBD1. V was pared by 6 bases and J by 4 bases, with 10 bases of the junction left unmatched. This CDR3 contains 15 residues. CDR1 is MNHNS and CDR2 is SASEGT in the germline V gene. This chain's CDR3 is CASRHGQGSGETQYF. DNA of the CDR3: TGTGCCAGCAGACACGGACAGGGTAGCGGAGAGACCCAGTACTTC.

This clonotype was detected ten times or more. At one end, the junction sequence differs from germline, possibly due to a read error. The DNA for the CDR3 is TGTGCCAGCGGTTACGAGCAGTACTTC. Amino acid sequence: CASGYEQYF. This chain links TRBV6-2 or TRBV6-3 with TRBJ2-7; D not resolved. The CDR3 runs to 9 residues. In germline, CDR1 is MNHEY, CDR2 SVGEGT.

This clonotype was found many times. This may be a read error, as it is one base from a much larger clone. The rearrangement uses TRBV29-1 and TRBJ2-5; D ambiguous. The germline V gene encodes CDR1 SQVTM and CDR2 ANQGSEA. With 4 bases removed from V and 7 bases from J, the gap between germline ends came to 4 bases. This CDR3 has 9 residues. CDR3 bases: TGCAGCGTTGGAGGGACCCAGTACTTC. Amino acid sequence: CSVGGTQYF.

This clonotype was seen ten or more times. This chain joins TRBV27 and TRBJ1-5; D is ambiguous. Germline V gene sequence: CDR1 MNHEY, CDR2 SMNVEV (reference sequence). This CDR3 spans 15 amino acids. V lost 6 bases and J lost 0, with 12 bases in between. This CDR3 is CASRKEQNSNQPQHF. The CDR3 nucleotides read TGTGCCAGCAGGAAGGAACAGAATAGCAATCAGCCCCAGCATTTT.

This rearrangement joins TRBV3-1 to TRBJ1-2; weak D call: TRBD1 (5 bases). The germline gives CDR1 LGHDT, CDR2 YNNKEL (reference sequence). CDR3 length equals 13 residues. V gave up 3 bases and J gave up 4 bases, with 9 bases separating them. The CDR3 reads CASSHQGTYGYTF. The DNA of the CDR3 is TGTGCCAGCAGCCATCAGGGTACCTATGGCTACACCTTC.

There are many counts of this clonotype. CDR3 nucleotides: TGTGCCAGCAGCCCCCTAGGGGTGTCGGCCGAGCAGTACTTC. This translates into CASSPLGVSAEQYF. This chain joins TRBV7-2 and TRBJ2-7; TRBD1 might be the D (5 bases). V was trimmed by 5 bases and J by 6 bases, leaving 17 bases between them. This CDR3 has 14 amino acids. Germline CDR1 and CDR2: SGHTA and FQGNSA.

This clonotype was counted a few times. The chain recombines TRBV6-1 with TRBJ1-5, with 7 positions matching TRBD1. V shed 6 bases and J 4 bases; nucleotides not matched to a gene: 9. The germline V gene has CDR1 MNHNS and CDR2 SASEGT. There are 15 residues in the CDR3. The CDR3 is CASRIGTVGNQPQHF. The CDR3 DNA reads TGTGCCAGCAGGATCGGGACAGTAGGAAATCAGCCCCAGCATTTT.

This clonotype was detected many times. The DNA for the CDR3 is TGTGCCAGCAGTTTAAGTGACAGGGGGCTGGAGACCCAGTACTTC. Translated, it gives CASSLSDRGLETQYF. The J gene is TRBJ2-5, the V gene TRBV12-3 or TRBV12-4; 10 positions match TRBD1. The CDR3 covers 15 residues. The V segment lost 2 bases and the J segment 5 bases; nucleotides outside the gene matches: 5.

This clonotype was seen a handful of times. The rearrangement joins TRBV20-1 to TRBJ2-3; TRBD2 agrees at 8 bases. The germline V gene has CDR1 DFQATT and CDR2 SNEGSKA (reference sequence). The CDR3 extends over 16 amino acids. The V segment lost 3 bases and the J segment 0 bases; nucleotides outside the gene matches: 8. Here the CDR3 DNA reads TGCAGTGCTAGGTTACTAGCGGCTAAAAGCACAGATACGCAGTATTTT. It specifies CSARLLAAKSTDTQYF.

This clonotype was found many times. The chain joins TRBV20-1 to TRBJ2-5; TRBD1 might be the D (5 bases). Trimming removed 7 bases at V and 2 bases at J, with 23 bases between. The V gene's germline CDR1 is DFQATT and CDR2 SNEGSKA (reference sequence). This CDR3 spans 16 amino acids. This CDR3 is CSVLVAAGSRQETQYF. The DNA of the CDR3 is TGCAGTGTTCTGGTTGCGGCAGGGTCCCGACAAGAGACCCAGTACTTC.

In its sample, this clonotype was seen a few times. The chain employs TRBV29-1 and TRBJ1-2; the D gene is possibly TRBD1 (5 bases). The CDR3 has 15 residues. Trimming cost V 6 bases and J 3 bases, with 20 bases left between them. Germline V gene data show CDR1 as SQVTM and CDR2 as ANQGSEA. The CDR3 DNA reads TGCAGCGTAAACCCACGGGGACGGGGATACTATGGCTACACCTTC. This encodes CSVNPRGRGYYGYTF.